This entry lists 32 T cell receptor delta chains sequenced from one sample in a study of γδ T cells in repeated Plasmodium falciparum infection. Bulk repertoires came from Vgamma9/Vdelta2+ or Vdelta2-negative gammadelta T cells flow-sorted from PBMC. TCRdb fed the multiplex PCR reads to CATT. In the table there are roughly 93,000 delta-chain clones, under 1.5% of which are singletons. Sequencing was performed on gamma-delta T cells from blood. The receptors shown here come from a pool of human donors (malaria-infected and uninfected, not separated).

This clone was detected only a few times. TCRdb records a much larger clone's protein for this DNA, with a difference at residue 11 that likely arises from a read error; the protein given is the translation of the DNA. The CDR3 sequence: CACDTVGGFNADKLIF. In DNA, the CDR3 is TGTGCCTGTGACACCGTTGGGGGATTCAACGCCGATAAACTCATCTTT. The rearrangement joins TRDV2 to TRDJ1, with TRDD3 matching 8 bases. TCRdb carries no J gene annotation; the J gene was assigned here by matching the DNA with germline. This CDR3 contains 16 residues. Germline V CDR1 and CDR2: GEAIGNYY, EKD. V gave up 0 bases and J gave up 3 bases; unmatched junction bases: 8.

This clone has at least ten counts. J is TRDJ1 and V is TRDV1, with D hard to call. The CDR3 runs 17 residues. Germline V gene sequence: CDR1 TSWWSYY, CDR2 QGS. V was shortened by 5 bases and J by 1 base, with 20 bases between the two germline ends. The chain's CDR3 is CALGNCQRGGVTDKLIF. The CDR3, as DNA: TGTGCTCTTGGGAACTGTCAGAGGGGTGGAGTCACCGATAAACTCATCTTT.

This clone was seen a few times. The protein that TCRdb holds for this DNA derives from a much larger clone and differs from the translated DNA at residue 7, which likely indicates a read error; the protein shown here is translated from the DNA. The rearrangement links TRDV1 to TRDJ1; D might be TRDD2 (5 bases). The J gene was not available in TCRdb and was assigned here by matching the DNA to germline segments. Germline CDR1 and CDR2: TSWWSYY and QGS. There are 19 residues in the CDR3. Trimming took 3 bases from V and 0 from J, leaving 23 bases between them. The CDR3 is CALGDPPYTRLRYTDKLIF. The CDR3 DNA sequence: TGTGCTCTTGGGGATCCTCCCTACACGAGGCTCAGGTACACCGATAAACTCATCTTT.

This clone was picked up a small number of times. A read error likely explains why the TCRdb protein, taken from a much larger clone, differs from this DNA's translation at residue 3; the protein shown is translated from the DNA. The J gene is TRDJ1, the V gene TRDV2, with 9 bases fitting TRDD3. Germline CDR1 GEAIGNYY, CDR2 EKD. The CDR3 extends over 24 amino acids. Here the CDR3 reads CARDPLGFDGTGGLEIRYTDKLIF. CDR3 bases: TGTGCCCGTGACCCCCTCGGTTTTGATGGTACTGGGGGACTCGAAATAAGGTACACCGATAAACTCATCTTT.

This clone has just a few counts. TCRdb lists the protein of a much larger clone for this DNA, which differs at residue 3, so this is likely a read error; the protein given here is translated from the DNA itself. J is TRDJ1 and V is TRDV1; 13 bases are shared with TRDD3. The J gene is not listed in TCRdb, so it was assigned here from a DNA match to germline. The CDR3 runs 27 residues. Looked up from germline, CDR1 is TSWWSYY and CDR2 is QGS. The CDR3 loop is CAPGELILATRHTGGYAIGRYTDKLIF. CDR3 nucleotide sequence: TGTGCTCCTGGGGAACTAATTTTGGCTACTCGCCATACTGGGGGATACGCGATAGGGAGGTACACCGATAAACTCATCTTT.

This clone occurred a few times. For this DNA, TCRdb reports the protein of a much larger clone, which diverges at residue 10, most likely from a read error; the protein presented here is translated directly from the DNA. V gene TRDV1 combines with J gene TRDJ1; D unclear. TCRdb leaves out the J gene; it was filled in here by matching the DNA to germline. Between the trimmed V and J ends, which lost 2 bases and 0 bases, there was a span of 34 bases. The CDR3 consists of 23 residues. The V gene's germline CDR1 is TSWWSYY and CDR2 QGS. CDR3 nucleotides: TGTGCTCTTGGGGAAGACCCGTCCCCTCCCTATAAGTCATTCTCCCCGTACACCGATAAACTCATCTTT. It is translated as CALGEDPSPPYKSFSPYTDKLIF.

To note about this clone: The protein in TCRdb stems from a much larger clone and differs at residue 11 from this DNA's translation, likely a read error; here the protein is translated from the DNA. The chain carries TRDV2 and TRDJ1; D might be TRDD3 (5 bases). The CDR3 has 17 amino acids. The V gene lost 3 bases and the J gene lost 1 base, with 20 bases spanning the gap. Germline CDR1 and CDR2: GEAIGNYY and EKD. The CDR3 region is CACDGVSGGLSTDKLIF. The CDR3 bases are TGTGCCTGTGACGGGGTGTCCGGGGGGTTAAGCACCGATAAACTCATCTTT.

This clone was seen a few times. The protein given by TCRdb reflects a much larger clone and differs at residue 8 from this DNA's translation, likely from a read error; the protein shown is the DNA's translation. V gene TRDV3 combines with J gene TRDJ1; perhaps TRDD3 as D (5 bases). TCRdb is silent on the J gene; assignment here came from matching the DNA to germline. Between the trimmed V and J ends, which lost 4 bases and 0 bases, there was a span of 21 bases. The CDR3 spans 16 residues. Germline values: CDR1 TVYSNPD, CDR2 GDNSRS (reference sequence). The CDR3 protein is CASKAGGRGYTDKLIF. CDR3 bases: TGTGCCTCCAAGGCGGGCGGCCGGGGGTACACCGATAAACTCATCTTT.

This clone was seen a handful of times. TCRdb's listed protein matches a much larger clone and diverges from this DNA's translation at residue 5, likely through a read error; the protein shown comes from the DNA. The genes are TRDV2 and TRDJ2; D gene uncertain. Because TCRdb records no J gene, it was assigned here through a match of the DNA to germline. With 6 bases removed from V and 7 bases from J, the gap between germline ends came to 8 bases. The CDR3 length is 11 residues. Germline CDR1 reads GEAIGNYY; CDR2 reads EKD. CDR3 nucleotides: TGTGCCTGTAAGGAGGGAGCACAACTCTTCTTT. Translation gives CACKEGAQLFF.

This clone has more than one count but fewer than ten. Translating this DNA gives a protein that differs at residue 14 from the TCRdb one, which belongs to a much larger clone; a read error is likely, and the protein shown is this translation. This chain connects TRDV1 to TRDJ1, with 8 positions matching TRDD2. The J gene, missing from TCRdb, was assigned here through DNA to germline matching. This CDR3 comprises 18 residues. Germline values: CDR1 TSWWSYY, CDR2 QGS. Trimming cost V 7 bases and J 9 bases; bases outside gene matches: 25. In DNA form, the CDR3 reads TGTGCTCTTGCCGTCGGGCTTCCTACTCCCCTACCCCTAGGACAACTCATCTTT. Its protein is CALAVGLPTPLPLGQLIF.

This clone was found many times. With a far larger clone one base away, a read error is the likely cause. The same CDR3 is also encoded by other DNA sequences in this sample. The chain carries TRDV2 and TRDJ1; D may be TRDD3 (6 bases). The J gene, not given by TCRdb, was assigned here from a germline match of the nucleotide sequence. The V gene's germline CDR1 is GEAIGNYY and CDR2 EKD. Trimming took off 0 bases at V and 0 bases at J, with 19 bases between the two ends. The length of the CDR3 is 18 residues. CDR3 sequence: CACDTVALGLGYTDKLIF. The CDR3 DNA follows: TGTGCCTGTGACACCGTGGCGCTGGGACTGGGTTACACCGATAAACTCATCTTT.

With respect to this clone: A far larger clone is one base from this, pointing to a likely read error. The sample holds other DNA sequences that translate to the same CDR3. The genes are TRDV1 and TRDJ1, with D possibly being TRDD3 (5 bases). TCRdb does not report a J gene; here it was assigned by matching the DNA to germline references. The CDR3 length is 17 residues. V lost 0 bases and J lost 0, with 14 bases in between. Germline CDR1 TSWWSYY, CDR2 QGS. CDR3 in DNA: TGTGCTCTTGGGGAACTTTGCGTGCTGGGATACACCGATAAACTCATCTTT. Translated: CALGELCVLGYTDKLIF.

Note on this clone: The protein given by TCRdb reflects a much larger clone and differs at residue 10 from this DNA's translation, likely from a read error; the protein shown is the DNA's translation. V is TRDV3 and J is TRDJ1; D might be TRDD3 (5 bases). Between the trimmed V and J ends, which lost 2 bases and 1 base, there was a span of 20 bases. Germline values: CDR1 TVYSNPD, CDR2 GDNSRS (reference sequence). This CDR3 has 16 amino acids. The CDR3 is CAFYIMGPPCTDKLIF. DNA for the CDR3: TGTGCCTTTTACATAATGGGGCCTCCGTGCACCGATAAACTCATCTTT.

In the case of this clone: A read error likely explains why the TCRdb protein, taken from a much larger clone, differs from this DNA's translation at residue 14; the protein shown is translated from the DNA. The J gene is uncalled and the V gene is TRDV1. CDR1 and CDR2 from the germline V gene are TSWWSYY and QGS. The CDR3 has 16 residues. The DNA for the CDR3 is TGTGCTCTTGGGGAAAGGCCTTCCGTGATTTCCGATAAACCCATCTTT. Protein sequence: CALGERPSVISDKPIF.

Comments on this clone: The mismatch at residue 9 between this DNA's translation and the TCRdb protein of a much larger clone likely reflects a read error; the protein shown is translated from the DNA. V usage is TRDV2 and J usage is TRDJ1; D is perhaps TRDD3 (6 bases). In the absence of a J gene in TCRdb, the DNA was matched to germline to assign it here. The CDR3 is 17 residues long. The germline gives CDR1 GEAIGNYY, CDR2 EKD. Trimming took 2 bases from V and 0 from J, leaving 18 bases between them. The CDR3 loop reads CACDRVGISPYTDKLIF. The DNA for the CDR3 is TGTGCCTGTGACAGAGTCGGGATATCCCCCTACACCGATAAACTCATCTTT.

This clone was seen a few times. This DNA's translation and the protein TCRdb lists, from a much larger clone, do not match at residue 8, likely due to a read error; the protein shown is translated from the DNA. The genes are TRDV1 and TRDJ1; 9 bases are shared with TRDD3. TCRdb carries no J gene annotation; the J gene was assigned here by matching the DNA with germline. With V trimmed by 1 base and J by 5 bases, 8 bases remained unmatched. CDR3 length: 16 residues. Germline V gene sequence: CDR1 TSWWSYY, CDR2 QGS. DNA for the CDR3: TGTGCTCTTGGGGAACCGCTAAGGACTGGGGGAGATAAACTCATCTTT. Its protein product is CALGEPLRTGGDKLIF.

This clone has just a few counts. This likely came from a read error, as a far larger clone is one base away. This specimen includes other DNA sequences encoding the same CDR3. The CDR3 nucleotides are TGTGCCTGTGACACACCAGGGTCCTGGGACACCCGACAGATGTTTTTC. Its protein is CACDTPGSWDTRQMFF. The chain couples TRDV2 to TRDJ3; D call uncertain. No J gene was available from TCRdb, and it was assigned here by a germline match of the DNA. V dropped 1 base and J dropped 1 base, with 7 bases sitting between them. CDR3 length: 16 amino acids. The germline V gene has CDR1 GEAIGNYY and CDR2 EKD.

This clone showed up just a few times. A much larger clone lies one base from this, so it may be a read error. Other DNA sequences in this specimen translate into the identical CDR3. The gene calls are TRDV1 and TRDJ1, with D possibly being TRDD3 (5 bases). The J gene, not given by TCRdb, was assigned here from a germline match of the nucleotide sequence. The CDR3 runs to 16 residues. CDR1 and CDR2 (germline): TSWWSYY, QGS. This CDR3 reads CALGESKWGPADKLIF. The CDR3 DNA is TGCGCTCTTGGGGAAAGTAAGTGGGGCCCTGCCGATAAACTCATCTTT.

The chain joins TRDV1 to TRDJ1, with 8 bases identical to TRDD3. The J gene comes from matching the DNA to germline here; TCRdb lacks it. V lost 4 bases and J lost 0; bases outside the gene matches: 16. The CDR3 spans 19 residues. Germline V gene lookup returns CDR1 TSWWSYY and CDR2 QGS. CDR3 protein: CALGVWPEAGGPHTDKLIF. In nucleotides, the CDR3 is TGTGCTCTTGGGGTTTGGCCAGAGGCTGGGGGACCCCACACCGATAAACTCATCTTT.

This clone appeared a few times. DNA for the CDR3: TGTGCTCTTGGGGGAAGGGCGGGGATAGGCCCCTGGGACACCCGACAGATGTTTTTC. The encoded protein is CALGGRAGIGPWDTRQMFF. This chain links TRDV1 with TRDJ3, with 7 bases lining up with TRDD3. The J gene, absent from TCRdb, was called here by matching the DNA to germline. The CDR3 length is 19 residues. V lost 4 bases and J lost 2; bases outside the gene matches: 11. Germline V gives CDR1 TSWWSYY, CDR2 QGS.

Comments on this clone: One base separates it from a far larger clone, so it is likely a read error. Other DNA sequences in this sample translate to the same CDR3. The V gene is TRDV3, the J gene TRDJ1, with D hard to call. CDR3 length equals 16 residues. Germline CDR1 reads TVYSNPD; CDR2 reads GDNSRS (reference sequence). DNA of the CDR3: TGTGCCTCAATGGCAAAAATGGGCCCTTACACCGACAAACTCATCTTT. Amino acids: CASMAKMGPYTDKLIF.

Regarding this clone: The protein given by TCRdb reflects a much larger clone and differs at residue 16 from this DNA's translation, likely from a read error; the protein shown is the DNA's translation. The chain has TRDV1 and TRDJ1; 11 bases agree with TRDD3. This CDR3 has 20 residues. The germline V gene encodes CDR1 TSWWSYY and CDR2 QGS. V shed 0 bases, J shed 7 bases, and the junction held 19 bases outside the gene matches. CDR3 protein: CALGELKLRYWGIGHGKLIF. CDR3 DNA sequence: TGTGCTCTTGGGGAACTTAAACTAAGATACTGGGGGATAGGTCACGGTAAACTCATCTTT.

This clone was seen a few times. TCRdb records a much larger clone's protein for this DNA, with a difference at residue 7 that likely arises from a read error; the protein given is the translation of the DNA. The chain links TRDV2 to TRDJ3, with a possible D match to TRDD3 (6 bases). The J gene, missing from TCRdb, was assigned here through DNA to germline matching. Trimming pared 1 base from V and 5 bases from J, leaving 14 bases between. Germline CDR1 reads GEAIGNYY; CDR2 reads EKD. This CDR3 is 17 amino acids long. The CDR3 nucleotides are TGTGCCTGTGACACGGTGAGGGATAGCCGGGACACCCGACAGATGTTTTTC. This gives the protein CACDTVRDSRDTRQMFF.

With respect to this clone: A read error likely explains why the TCRdb protein, taken from a much larger clone, differs from this DNA's translation at residue 10; the protein shown is translated from the DNA. The chain uses TRDV1 and TRDJ1; no definite D call. Trimming removed 9 bases from V and 11 bases from J, with 22 bases in between. The CDR3 is 13 residues long. Germline V gene sequence: CDR1 TSWWSYY, CDR2 QGS. The DNA of the CDR3 is TGTGCTCTCGTTAAGCGGAGGTCGGGGCAGCTCATCTTT. This codes for CALVKRRSGQLIF.

A note on this clone: The protein in TCRdb stems from a much larger clone and differs at residue 7 from this DNA's translation, likely a read error; here the protein is translated from the DNA. This chain joins TRDV2 and TRDJ1; the D is unclear. Since TCRdb gives no J gene, matching the DNA to germline was used here to assign it. Germline V gene sequence: CDR1 GEAIGNYY, CDR2 EKD. The CDR3 spans 14 residues. V was clipped by 2 bases and J by 3 bases, with 12 bases between them. The DNA of the CDR3 is TGTGCCTGTGACAGTGTGAGTTACTCCGATAAACTCATCTTT. Its protein product is CACDSVSYSDKLIF.

A few counts support this clone. The CDR3 here is CALGEPFLPRTGGSSYTDKLIF. The CDR3 DNA reads as TGTGCTCTTGGGGAACCCTTCCTACCCCGTACTGGGGGATCCTCGTACACCGATAAACTCATCTTT. The chain is built from TRDV1 and TRDJ1; D might be TRDD3 (10 bases). No J gene was available from TCRdb, and it was assigned here by a germline match of the DNA. V was pared by 1 base and J by 0 bases, with 30 bases between. Germline CDR1 reads TSWWSYY; CDR2 reads QGS. The CDR3 extends over 22 amino acids.

Concerning this clone itself: TCRdb has a much larger clone's protein, which differs at residue 11 from the translation of this DNA, likely because of a read error; what is shown is the protein translated from the DNA. This chain uses TRDV1 with TRDJ1, with D tentatively TRDD3 (5 bases). V shed 0 bases and J shed 0 bases, with 20 bases lying between them. The CDR3 extends over 19 amino acids. Germline CDR1 TSWWSYY, CDR2 QGS. CDR3 coding DNA: TGTGCTCTTGGGGAACTAGTATCCGTTGTACGGGGGGACACCGATAAACTCATCTTT. Amino acid sequence: CALGELVSVVRGDTDKLIF.

A word on this clone: TCRdb has a much larger clone's protein, which differs at residue 12 from the translation of this DNA, likely because of a read error; what is shown is the protein translated from the DNA. This sequence joins TRDV2 and TRDJ3, with D perhaps given as TRDD2 or TRDD3 (5 bases each). The CDR3 is 20 residues long. CDR1 and CDR2 (germline): GEAIGNYY, EKD. Deletions cut 1 base from V and 2 bases from J, with 20 bases between. CDR3: CACDTGVFPFSPWDTRQMFF. The CDR3 DNA sequence: TGTGCCTGTGACACGGGGGTCTTCCCCTTTAGCCCCTGGGACACCCGACAGATGTTTTTC.

This clone was counted between two and nine times. The protein TCRdb lists belongs to a much larger clone and differs from this DNA's translation at residue 11, which points to a read error; the protein shown is made from the DNA. The chain combines TRDV2 with TRDJ3, with D perhaps matching TRDD3 (5 bases). The CDR3 extends over 19 amino acids. Germline V CDR1 and CDR2: GEAIGNYY, EKD. With 1 base removed from V and 3 bases from J, the gap between germline ends came to 18 bases. CDR3 sequence (DNA): TGTGCCTGTGACACAACTGGAGGTAAGAGCTGCTGGGACACCCGACAGATGTTTTTC. Its protein product is CACDTTGGKSCWDTRQMFF.

This clone occurred a few times. TCRdb pairs this DNA with a much larger clone's protein that differs at residue 4, likely a read error; the protein shown was translated from the DNA. This CDR3 is also generated by other DNA sequences in the sample. V is TRDV3 and J is TRDJ1, with a tentative D call TRDD3 (5 bases). Trimming took 5 bases from V and 5 from J, leaving 27 bases between them. The CDR3 extends over 16 amino acids. Germline V CDR1 and CDR2: TVYSNPD, GDNSRS (reference sequence). CDR3 sequence (DNA): TGTGCCGTTCTTGGACTTCGGGGAGATACCCTTGATAAACTCATCTTT. It is translated as CAVLGLRGDTLDKLIF.

In the case of this clone: Since a much larger clone is just one base distant, this may be a read error. Other DNA sequences in the sample encode the same CDR3. The V call is TRDV2, the J call TRDJ1, with 11 bases identical to TRDD3. CDR1 is GEAIGNYY, CDR2 EKD, per germline. The CDR3 is 18 amino acids. The CDR3 is CACDSVSGGYPNTDKLIF. The CDR3 DNA is TGTGCCTGTGATTCTGTCTCTGGGGGATACCCTAACACCGATAAGCTCATCTTT.

This clone was counted only a few times. The amino acid sequence in TCRdb belongs to a much larger clone and departs from this DNA's translation at residue 8, likely a sequencing read error; the sequence shown is translated from the DNA. The chain has TRDV1 and TRDJ1; D is unresolved. CDR3 length: 13 residues. The germline V gene encodes CDR1 TSWWSYY and CDR2 QGS. Trimming removed 0 bases from V and 10 bases from J, with 12 bases in between. The chain's CDR3 is CALGELPAGVLIF. CDR3 bases: TGTGCTCTTGGGGAACTTCCTGCCGGTGTACTCATCTTT.